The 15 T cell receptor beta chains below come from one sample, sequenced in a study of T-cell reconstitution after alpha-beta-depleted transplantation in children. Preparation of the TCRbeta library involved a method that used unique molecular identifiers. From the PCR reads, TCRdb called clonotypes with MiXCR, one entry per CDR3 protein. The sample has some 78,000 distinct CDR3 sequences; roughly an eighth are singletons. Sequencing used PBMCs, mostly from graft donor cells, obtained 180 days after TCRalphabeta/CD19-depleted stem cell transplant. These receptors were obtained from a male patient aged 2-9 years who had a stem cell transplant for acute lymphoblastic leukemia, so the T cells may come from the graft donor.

The CDR3 loop is CASSLSGMVTQYF. The CDR3 nucleotides read TGTGCCAGCAGTTTATCAGGGATGGTGACCCAGTACTTC. V gene TRBV28 combines with J gene TRBJ2-5; possible D gene TRBD1, 5 bases. The CDR3 contains 13 residues. The V end was cut by 1 base, the J end by 7 bases, with 10 bases between. Germline V lookup: CDR1 MDHEN, CDR2 SYDVKM.

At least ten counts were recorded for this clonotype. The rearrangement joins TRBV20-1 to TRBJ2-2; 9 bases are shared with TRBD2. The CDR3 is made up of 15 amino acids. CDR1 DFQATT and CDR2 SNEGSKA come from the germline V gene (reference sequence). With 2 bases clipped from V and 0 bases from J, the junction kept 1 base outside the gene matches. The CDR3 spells CSARSSGANTGELFF. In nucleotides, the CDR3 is TGCAGTGCTAGATCTAGCGGGGCGAACACCGGGGAGCTGTTTTTT.

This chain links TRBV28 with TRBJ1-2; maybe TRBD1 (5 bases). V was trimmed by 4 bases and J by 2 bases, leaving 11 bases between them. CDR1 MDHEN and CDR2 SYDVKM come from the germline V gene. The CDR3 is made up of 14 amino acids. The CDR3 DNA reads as TGTGCCAGCAGTTCCAGGGCCCCGAACTATGGCTACACCTTC. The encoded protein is CASSSRAPNYGYTF.

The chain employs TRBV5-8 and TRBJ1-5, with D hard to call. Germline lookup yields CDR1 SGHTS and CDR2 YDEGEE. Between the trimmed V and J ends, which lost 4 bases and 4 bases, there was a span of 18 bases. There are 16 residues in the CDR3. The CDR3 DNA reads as TGTGCCAGCAGCCACCGCTGGGAAATCTTAAATCAGCCCCAGCATTTT. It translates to CASSHRWEILNQPQHF.

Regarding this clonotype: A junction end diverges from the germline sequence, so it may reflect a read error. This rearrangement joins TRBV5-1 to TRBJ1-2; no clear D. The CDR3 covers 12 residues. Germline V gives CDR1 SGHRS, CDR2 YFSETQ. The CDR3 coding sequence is TGCGCCAGCAGGACATCCAACTATGGCGACACCTTC. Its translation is CASRTSNYGDTF.

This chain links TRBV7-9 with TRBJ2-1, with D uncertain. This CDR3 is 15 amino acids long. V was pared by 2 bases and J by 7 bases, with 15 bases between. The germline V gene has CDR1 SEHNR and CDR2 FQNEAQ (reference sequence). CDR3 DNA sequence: TGTGCCAGCAGCTTAACGTGGGCCCTAGAGAATGAGCAGTTCTTC. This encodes CASSLTWALENEQFF.

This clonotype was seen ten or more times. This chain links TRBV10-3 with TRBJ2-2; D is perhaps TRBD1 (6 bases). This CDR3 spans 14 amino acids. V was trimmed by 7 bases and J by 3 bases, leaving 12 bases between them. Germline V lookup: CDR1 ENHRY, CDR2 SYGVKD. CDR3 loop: CAITWGQDTGELFF. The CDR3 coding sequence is TGTGCCATCACCTGGGGGCAGGACACCGGGGAGCTGTTTTTT.

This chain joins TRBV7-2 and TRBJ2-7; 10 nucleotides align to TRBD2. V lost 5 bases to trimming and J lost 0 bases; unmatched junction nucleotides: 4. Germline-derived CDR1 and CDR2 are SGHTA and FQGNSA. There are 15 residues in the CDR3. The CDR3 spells CASSISGRNSYEQYF. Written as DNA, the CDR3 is TGTGCCAGCAGCATTAGCGGGAGGAACTCCTACGAGCAGTACTTC.

DNA of the CDR3: TGCGCCAGCAGCTCTTTCCCGGGACTAGCGGGGGGGGACATCCCCTACGAGCAGTACTTC. Translated: CASSSFPGLAGGDIPYEQYF. The chain combines TRBV5-1 with TRBJ2-7; 16 nucleotides line up with TRBD2. The ends lost 3 bases at V and 2 bases at J; junction bases unmatched: 14. The CDR3 extends over 20 amino acids. Germline V gene data show CDR1 as SGHRS and CDR2 as YFSETQ.

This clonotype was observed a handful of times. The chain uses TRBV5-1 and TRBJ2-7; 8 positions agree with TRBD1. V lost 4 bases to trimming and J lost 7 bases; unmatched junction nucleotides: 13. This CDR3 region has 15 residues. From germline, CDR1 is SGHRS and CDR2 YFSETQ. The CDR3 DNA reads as TGCGCCAGCAGCGCTACAGGGGGAGGCATCCAGGAGCAGTACTTC. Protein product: CASSATGGGIQEQYF.

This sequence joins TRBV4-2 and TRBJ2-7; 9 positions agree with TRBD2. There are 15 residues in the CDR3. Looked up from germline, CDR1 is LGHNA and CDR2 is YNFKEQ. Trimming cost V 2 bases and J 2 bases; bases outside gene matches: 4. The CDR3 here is CASSQRGGGAYEQYF. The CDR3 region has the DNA TGTGCCAGCAGCCAACGGGGCGGGGGGGCCTACGAGCAGTACTTC.

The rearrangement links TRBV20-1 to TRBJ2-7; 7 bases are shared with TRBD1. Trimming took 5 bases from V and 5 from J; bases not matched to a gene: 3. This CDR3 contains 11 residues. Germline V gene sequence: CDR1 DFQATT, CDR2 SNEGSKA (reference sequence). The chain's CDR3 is CSALTGDEQYF. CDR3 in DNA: TGCAGTGCTTTAACAGGGGACGAGCAGTACTTC.

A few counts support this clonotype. CDR3 sequence: CSAIWDSKETQYF. For the CDR3, the DNA is TGCAGTGCTATCTGGGACTCTAAAGAGACCCAGTACTTC. This sequence joins TRBV20-1 and TRBJ2-5, with a possible D match to TRBD2 (6 bases). Germline V gene data show CDR1 as DFQATT and CDR2 as SNEGSKA (reference sequence). V dropped 4 bases and J dropped 3 bases, with 12 bases sitting between them. The length of the CDR3 is 13 residues.

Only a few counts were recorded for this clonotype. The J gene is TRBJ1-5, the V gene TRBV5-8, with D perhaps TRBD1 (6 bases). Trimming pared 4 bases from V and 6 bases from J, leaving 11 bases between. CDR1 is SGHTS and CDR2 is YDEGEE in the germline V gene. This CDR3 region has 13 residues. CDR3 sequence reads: CASSPRGAQPQHF. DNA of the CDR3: TGTGCCAGCAGCCCCCGGGGGGCTCAGCCCCAGCATTTT.

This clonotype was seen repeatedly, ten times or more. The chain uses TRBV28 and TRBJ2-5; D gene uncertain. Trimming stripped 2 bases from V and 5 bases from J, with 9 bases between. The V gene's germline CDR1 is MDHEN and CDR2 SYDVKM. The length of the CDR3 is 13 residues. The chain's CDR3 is CASSLPLPETQYF. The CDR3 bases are TGTGCCAGCAGTTTACCCTTACCGGAGACCCAGTACTTC.